The rows below give T cell receptor beta chains drawn from one sample of a study of blood T cell repertoires in COVID-19. The repertoire was sequenced with immunoSEQ multiplex PCR; TCRdb's copy has only in-frame clones and lacks some. The profile shows about 490,000 clones, roughly 88% of them singletons. The sample comprised peripheral blood. Every receptor here comes from a human donor in a cohort sampled during active COVID-19. Each CDR3 is given with its conserved first and last residue. D genes are given only for firm matches. Clone size is given for some rows only: seen once, a few or many times, or a class if the clone is expanded.

size | J | V | D | DNA | CDR3
. | TRBJ1-6 | TRBV5-4 | . | TGTGCCAGCAGCTTACAGCATAATTCACCCCTCCACTTT | CASSLQHNSPLHF
. | TRBJ1-3 | TRBV19 | TRBD1 | TGTGCCAGTAGTATGGGGACAGGGAGAGGCTCTGGAAACACCATATATTTT | CASSMGTGRGSGNTIYF
. | TRBJ1-1 | TRBV6-5 | . | TGTGCCAGCAGTTACGGGTCGACACAGGTAGCTTTCTTT | CASSYGSTQVAFF
. | TRBJ1-5 | TRBV12-3/TRBV12-4 | . | TGTGCCAGCAGAGGACAGCTTTACCAGCCCCAGCATTTT | CASRGQLYQPQHF
. | TRBJ1-2 | TRBV6-6 | . | TGTGCCAGCGATTGGTCAGAAATTAACTATGGCTACACCTTC | CASDWSEINYGYTF
. | TRBJ1-4 | TRBV28 | . | TGTGCCAGCAGTGGTACCCGGGGAGGTAATGAAAAACTGTTTTTT | CASSGTRGGNEKLFF
. | TRBJ2-5 | TRBV4-3 | TRBD2 | TGCGCCAGCAGCCACGACACCCAACTAGCGGGAGTAGAGACCCAGTACTTC | CASSHDTQLAGVETQYF
. | TRBJ2-3 | TRBV28 | . | TGTGCCAGCAGCAGGGGTTTTTGGTCAGATACGCAGTATTTT | CASSRGFWSDTQYF
. | TRBJ1-4 | TRBV6-5 | . | TGTGCAGTCGGTCGGAGTACTGGAAAACTGTTTTTT | CAVGRSTGKLFF
once | TRBJ2-5 | TRBV5-1 | TRBD1 | TGCGCCAGCAGCTTGGCACCCGGGACAGGGGTCCAAGAGACCCAGTACTTC | CASSLAPGTGVQETQYF
. | TRBJ1-4 | TRBV7-2 | TRBD1 | TGTGCCAGCAGCTCCTGGACAGGGGGGGCTGAGAAACTGTTTTTT | CASSSWTGGAEKLFF
. | TRBJ2-1 | TRBV28 | TRBD2 | TGTGCCAGCAGTGTGAGGTGGCTAGCGGGAGGGCCGGAAAATGAGCAGTTCTTC | CASSVRWLAGGPENEQFF
. | TRBJ2-3 | TRBV18 | . | TGTGCCAGCTCACCAGGGGAAGGGGCTACAGATACGCAGTATTTT | CASSPGEGATDTQYF
. | TRBJ2-7 | TRBV7-2 | . | TGTGCCAGCAGCTCGCCAGGGGGGTACTACGAGCAGTACTTC | CASSSPGGYYEQYF
. | TRBJ2-7 | TRBV28 | . | TGTGCCAGCAGGACAGTTGCGGGGGCCAACTACGAGCAGTACTTC | CASRTVAGANYEQYF
. | TRBJ1-2 | TRBV5-1 | TRBD1 | TGCGCCAGCAGCGTAGGACATGGACAGGGGCTTGGCTACACCTTC | CASSVGHGQGLGYTF
. | TRBJ2-7 | TRBV28 | . | TGTGCCAGCAGTCCTTTACGGGGTGTGGGGATTACCTACGAGCAGTACTTC | CASSPLRGVGITYEQYF
. | TRBJ2-7 | TRBV19 | . | TGTGCCAGTAGTCCCGTCGAACGGGTACCCTACGAGCAGTACTTC | CASSPVERVPYEQYF
. | TRBJ2-2 | TRBV5-4 | . | TGTGCCAGCAGCCCCATGGGGGGGCGCATTATAGTCCCCGGGGAGCTGTTTTTT | CASSPMGGRIIVPGELFF
. | TRBJ2-7 | TRBV3-1/TRBV3-2 | TRBD1 | TGTGCCAGCAGCCAAGATGGTTGTGACAGGGGGCACGAGCGGGAGCACTACGAGCAGTACTTC | CASSQDGCDRGHEREHYEQYF
. | TRBJ2-7 | TRBV7-8 | TRBD1 | TGTGCCAGCAGCTCCGGGACAGGAGTTCCCTACGAGCAGTACTTC | CASSSGTGVPYEQYF
. | TRBJ2-1 | TRBV7-9 | TRBD1 | TGTGCCAGCAGCCCCATGACAGGGCGTTTCAATGAGCAGTTCTTC | CASSPMTGRFNEQFF
. | TRBJ2-7 | TRBV24-1 | TRBD2 | TGTGCCACCAGTGACAACGACGCGGGGGGGGAGAAGGAGCAGTACTTC | CATSDNDAGGEKEQYF
. | TRBJ2-7 | TRBV18 | . | TGTGCCAGCTCACTCCCCCGGCTAGAGGCGGAATACGAGCAGTACTTC | CASSLPRLEAEYEQYF
. | TRBJ1-1 | TRBV3-1/TRBV3-2 | . | TGTGCCAGCAGCCAAGATTTACTCGCAAAGAACACTGAAGCTTTCTTT | CASSQDLLAKNTEAFF
few | TRBJ2-3 | TRBV25-1 | . | TGTGCCAGCAGTGAATTCGGCACAGATACGCAGTATTTT | CASSEFGTDTQYF
. | TRBJ2-3 | TRBV6-5 | . | TGTGCCAGCTCAGGGGATACGCAGTATTTT | CASSGDTQYF
. | TRBJ1-2 | TRBV6-5 | TRBD1 | TGTGCCAGCAGGTCCCAGGGGGTGGAGCCCCTTGGCTACACCTTC | CASRSQGVEPLGYTF
. | TRBJ2-7 | TRBV6-2/TRBV6-3 | TRBD1 | TGTGCCAGCAGTTACCCTCGGGGGACAGGGCCTTCCTACGAGCAGTACTTC | CASSYPRGTGPSYEQYF
. | TRBJ1-6 | TRBV4-3 | TRBD1 | TGCGCCAGCAGCCATGTCGGGACAGAGTATTCACCCCTCCACTTT | CASSHVGTEYSPLHF
. | TRBJ1-1 | TRBV4-2 | . | TGTGCCAGCAGCCTCGGACAGCTAAACACTGAAGCTTTCTTT | CASSLGQLNTEAFF
. | TRBJ2-2 | TRBV7-9 | . | TGTGCCAGCAGCCCCGGACATCGGGTCGGGGAGCTGTTTTTT | CASSPGHRVGELFF
once | TRBJ2-1 | TRBV4-1 | . | TGCGCCAGCAGCCAAGTGGGTAGGGGGAGTCTCGACAATGAGCAGTTCTTC | CASSQVGRGSLDNEQFF
. | TRBJ2-7 | TRBV21-1 | . | TGTGCCAGCAGCCCAAAAAGGAGGGGCCCCAACTACGAGCAGTACTTC | CASSPKRRGPNYEQYF
few | TRBJ1-1 | TRBV27 | TRBD1 | TGTGCCAGCAGTTTAGGACAGGGGAGTGCTGAAGCTTTCTTT | CASSLGQGSAEAFF
. | TRBJ1-4 | TRBV6-5 | TRBD1 | TGTGCCAGCGGGGACACAGGGGGGGGTGAAAAACTGTTTTTT | CASGDTGGGEKLFF
once | TRBJ1-1 | TRBV21-1 | . | TGTGCCAGCAGCAAAGGAGGAAAGGGACTTGAAGCTTTCTTT | CASSKGGKGLEAFF
. | TRBJ2-7 | TRBV7-9 | . | TGTGCCAGCAGCCAGGCGCCGTCTGCGACCTACGAGCAGTACTTC | CASSQAPSATYEQYF
few | TRBJ1-1 | TRBV2 | . | TGTGCCAGCAGTGAGGGGGGACGGCAAGCTTTCTTT | CASSEGGRQAFF
. | TRBJ1-2 | TRBV4-1 | . | TGCGCCAGCAGCCAAGATCCCCAGGGGAGTAATGGCTACACCTTC | CASSQDPQGSNGYTF
. | TRBJ2-5 | TRBV5-4 | TRBD2 | TGTGCCAGCAGCTTGAGCGGGAGCTGGAAGACCCAGTACTTC | CASSLSGSWKTQYF